This TCR beta chain was retrieved from a study of blood T cell repertoires in COVID-19. Overall study context: Samples came from the United States, Italy and Spain, spanning acute and convalescent COVID-19. PBMCs, B-cell-depleted T cells, or T cells were the source of the cDNA or gDNA that made up the material.

As handled by the study authors: Estimates of nucleated cell counts were drawn from the amplification of reference gene primers. Assay: immunoSEQ multiplex PCR; the TCRdb copy retains only in-frame clones and omits some. The V and J calls and the clone size are those of that table, but D and trimming were determined from the DNA. The sample has over 200,000 clones; about nine tenths are singletons. Sequencing was carried out using peripheral blood. The source of this sequence is a man between 60 and 75 years old who had recovered from COVID-19.

CDR3: CASSLAGQGINSPLHF. The CDR3 region has the DNA TGTGCCAGCAGCTTAGCCGGACAGGGGATCAATTCACCCCTCCACTTT. The chain joins TRBV7-6 to TRBJ1-6; 9 nucleotides match TRBD1. This CDR3 has 16 amino acids. The V gene's germline CDR1 is SGHVS and CDR2 FNYEAQ. Losses at the gene ends were 0 bases for V and 7 bases for J; bases not matched to a gene: 4.